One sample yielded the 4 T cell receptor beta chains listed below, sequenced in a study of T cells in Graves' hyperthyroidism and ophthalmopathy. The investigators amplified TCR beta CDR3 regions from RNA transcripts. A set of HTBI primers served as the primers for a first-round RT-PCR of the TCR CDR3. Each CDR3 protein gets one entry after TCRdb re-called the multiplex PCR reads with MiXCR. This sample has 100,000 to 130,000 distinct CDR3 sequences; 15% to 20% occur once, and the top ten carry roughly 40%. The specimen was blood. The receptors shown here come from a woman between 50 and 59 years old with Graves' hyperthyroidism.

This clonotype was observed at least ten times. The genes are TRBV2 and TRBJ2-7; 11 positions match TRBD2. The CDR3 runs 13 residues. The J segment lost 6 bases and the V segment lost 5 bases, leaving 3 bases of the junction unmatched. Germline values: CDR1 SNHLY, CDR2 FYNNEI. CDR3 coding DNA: TGTGCCAGCAGTCGGCTAGCGGGAGGCGAGCAGTACTTC. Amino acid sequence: CASSRLAGGEQYF.

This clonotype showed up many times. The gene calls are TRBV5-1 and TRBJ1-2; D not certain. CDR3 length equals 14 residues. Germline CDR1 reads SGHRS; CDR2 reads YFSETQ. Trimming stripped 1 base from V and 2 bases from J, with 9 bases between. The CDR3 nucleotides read TGCGCCAGCAGCTTGAGGTCGCAGAACTATGGCTACACCTTC. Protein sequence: CASSLRSQNYGYTF.

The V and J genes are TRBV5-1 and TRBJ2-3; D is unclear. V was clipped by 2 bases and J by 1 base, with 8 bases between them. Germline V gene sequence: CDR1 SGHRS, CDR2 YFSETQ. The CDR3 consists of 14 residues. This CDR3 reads CASSFWTGTDTQYF. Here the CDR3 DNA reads TGCGCCAGCAGCTTTTGGACGGGCACAGATACGCAGTATTTT.

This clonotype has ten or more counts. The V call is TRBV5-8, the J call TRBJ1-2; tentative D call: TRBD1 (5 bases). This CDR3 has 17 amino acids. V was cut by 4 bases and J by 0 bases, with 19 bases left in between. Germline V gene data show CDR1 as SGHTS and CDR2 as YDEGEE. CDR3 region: CASSTRDGLPTNYGYTF. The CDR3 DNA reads TGTGCCAGCAGCACCCGGGACGGACTCCCAACTAACTATGGCTACACCTTC.